The rows below give T cell receptor beta chains drawn from one sample of a study of control samples from healthy donors and cancer patients. The data were produced by immunoSEQ multiplex PCR, yet TCRdb's version contains in-frame clones alone and is incomplete. This repertoire shows over 55,000 clones, approximately 90% found once; its top ten account for 0.91%. Sequenced input: PBMCs. These receptors were collected from a man aged 30 to 45 with colorectal cancer. Each CDR3 is given without its conserved first and last residue. The order of the fields is CDR3 protein, V gene, J gene.

CDR3 protein: ASSSGPVAGAGADTQY
V gene: TRBV5-6
J gene: TRBJ2-3

CDR3 protein: ASTRAEAGNTIY
V gene: TRBV7-9
J gene: TRBJ1-3

CDR3 protein: ATSDSGNQPQH
V gene: TRBV24-1
J gene: TRBJ1-5

CDR3 protein: ASSLSARGVYNSPLH
V gene: TRBV27
J gene: TRBJ1-6

CDR3 protein: ASSLEQVYNEQF
V gene: TRBV7-6
J gene: TRBJ2-1

CDR3 protein: ASTAEFPANYGYT
V gene: TRBV5-4
J gene: TRBJ1-2

CDR3 protein: ASSISAGEDTQY
V gene: TRBV19
J gene: TRBJ2-3

CDR3 protein: ASSSLTQMRYNEQF
V gene: TRBV7-8
J gene: TRBJ2-1

CDR3 protein: ASSLDRFNSGNTIY
V gene: TRBV5-8
J gene: TRBJ1-3

CDR3 protein: ASSFRWGANTGELF
V gene: TRBV5-4
J gene: TRBJ2-2

CDR3 protein: ASSLDRGRSQPQH
V gene: TRBV18
J gene: TRBJ1-5

CDR3 protein: ASSGDSNQPQH
V gene: TRBV2
J gene: TRBJ1-5

CDR3 protein: ASSVDTGGFGNTIY
V gene: TRBV9
J gene: TRBJ1-3

CDR3 protein: ASSIWQENQPQH
V gene: TRBV19
J gene: TRBJ1-5

CDR3 protein: AWSGFSSGNTIY
V gene: TRBV30
J gene: TRBJ1-3

CDR3 protein: ASSPRTSGGTDTQY
V gene: TRBV5-4
J gene: TRBJ2-3

CDR3 protein: ASSLGTGGSTYEQY
V gene: TRBV5-8
J gene: TRBJ2-7

CDR3 protein: ASSPDSQLTITYQETQY
V gene: TRBV5-8
J gene: TRBJ2-5

CDR3 protein: ASLRRGGDGTYEQY
V gene: TRBV27
J gene: TRBJ2-7

CDR3 protein: ASSASSGGLTEAF
V gene: TRBV10-2
J gene: TRBJ1-1

CDR3 protein: ASSPRDYEYADTQY
V gene: TRBV7-6
J gene: TRBJ2-3

CDR3 protein: ASSTGLAEYNEQF
V gene: TRBV5-4
J gene: TRBJ2-1

CDR3 protein: ASSLGTGTGGYNEQF
V gene: TRBV5-1
J gene: TRBJ2-1

CDR3 protein: ASNEVGGETQY
V gene: TRBV3-1/TRBV3-2
J gene: TRBJ2-5

CDR3 protein: ASSWSQNTEAF
V gene: TRBV12-3/TRBV12-4
J gene: TRBJ1-1

CDR3 protein: ATPKYSNQPQH
V gene: TRBV7-2
J gene: TRBJ1-5

CDR3 protein: ATSRVGLAGSFANTGELF
V gene: TRBV5-1
J gene: TRBJ2-2

CDR3 protein: ASSTDGNYGYT
V gene: TRBV6-2/TRBV6-3
J gene: TRBJ1-2

CDR3 protein: ASSLVGTGANVLT
V gene: TRBV5-4
J gene: TRBJ2-6

CDR3 protein: ASRPGTGVHEQF
V gene: TRBV5-1
J gene: TRBJ2-1